This T cell receptor beta chain derives from a study of beta chain features in type 1 diabetes. Study observations and caveats: All four CD4+ subsets from Type 1 diabetes patients carried moderately but significantly shorter TCRB CDR3s.

The ends were cut back, 1 base at V and 7 bases at J, with 13 bases in the middle. CDR1 is SGHDN and CDR2 is FVKESK in the germline V gene. The CDR3 sequence is 14 residues long. What was sequenced were expressed TCRB transcripts, since all of the isolated RNA had been reverse transcribed. Using immunoSEQ multiplex PCR, the repertoire was profiled, and TCRdb retains in-frame clones only, with some absent. The sample shows roughly 260,000 clones, about 20% of them seen only once. A note on this clone: The antigen is undetermined.

The chain is built from TRBV14 and TRBJ2-5, with D hard to call. The origin of this receptor is a middle-aged woman with type 1 diabetes. The material sequenced was naive CD4+ T cells from blood. The CDR3 loop is CASSQAGSPGTQYF. The CDR3 DNA is TGTGCCAGCAGCCAAGCTGGCTCCCCAGGGACCCAGTACTTC.